The 5 T cell receptor beta chains below were found in one sample sequenced in a study of Graves' ophthalmopathy and Graves' hyperthyroidism (dated by TCRdb to 2016 to 2019). This sample was sequenced with an Illumina HiSeq 2000. TCR beta CDR3 regions were amplified from RNA transcripts for repertoire sequencing. The first round was an RT-PCR using HTBI primers with the Qiagen OneStep RT-PCR kit, and this first round was followed by a second-round multiplex PCR, then size selection and purification. TCRdb redid the processing of the public reads, applying fastp at Q25 and MiXCR, and retained in-frame beta chains. Rows merge per CDR3 protein into single entries with the most common DNA and genes. Across this sample there are about 210,000 distinct CDR3 sequences, with 25% to 35% seen only once. Approximately 8.2% of the sample is in the top ten clones. Sequenced: peripheral blood. The source of these receptors is a man aged 50 or older with Graves' ophthalmopathy. Donor details come from another sample of the same person, matched by shared clones.

In this sample, this clonotype turned up many times. V is TRBV29-1 and J is TRBJ1-5; tentatively, D is TRBD1 (5 bases). Trimming cost V 6 bases and J 6 bases, with 9 bases left between them. The CDR3 contains 11 residues. Germline CDR1 reads SQVTM; CDR2 reads ANQGSEA. This CDR3 is CSVGEGQPQHF. CDR3 nucleotide sequence: TGCAGCGTGGGGGAGGGTCAGCCCCAGCATTTT.

This clonotype has ten or more counts. V is TRBV19 and J is TRBJ2-5; D is uncertain. V was pared by 0 bases and J by 4 bases, with 3 bases between. Germline V lookup: CDR1 LNHDA, CDR2 SQIVND (reference sequence). The CDR3 totals 12 residues. CDR3 coding DNA: TGTGCCAGTAGTATAGACTTAGAGACCCAGTACTTC. Translating gives CASSIDLETQYF.

The chain employs TRBV19 and TRBJ1-5; 7 nucleotides match TRBD1. The CDR3 covers 13 residues. V trimming: 5 bases; J trimming: 11 bases; junction bases outside the gene matches: 9. Germline V lookup: CDR1 LNHDA, CDR2 SQIVND (reference sequence). This CDR3 is CASSDRAMGAQHF. CDR3 bases: TGTGCCAGTAGTGACAGGGCGATGGGGGCCCAGCATTTT. Using reference TRBV19 and TRBJ1-5 for the parts outside the CDR3, the full variable domain is DGGITQSPKYLFRKEGQNVTLSCEQNLNHDAMYWYRQDPGQGLRLIYYSQIVNDFQKGDIAEGYSVSREKKESFPLTVTSAQKNPTAFYLCASSDRAMGAQHFGDGTRLSIL.

The chain uses TRBV12-3 or TRBV12-4 and TRBJ2-7, with D hard to call. The CDR3 is made up of 14 amino acids. V shed 6 bases and J shed 3 bases, with 15 bases lying between them. CDR3 region: CASRGDLRSYEQYF. The DNA for the CDR3 is TGTGCCAGCAGGGGCGATCTGAGAAGCTACGAGCAGTACTTC.

This clonotype was found many times. The chain joins TRBV28 to TRBJ1-1, with a possible D match to TRBD1 (6 bases). CDR1 and CDR2 (germline): MDHEN, SYDVKM. This CDR3 is 16 amino acids long. V was pared by 6 bases and J by 1 base, with 18 bases between. CDR3 DNA sequence: TGTGCCAGCAGCTCAAGATACAGGGACGGGAACACTGAAGCTTTCTTT. Protein sequence: CASSSRYRDGNTEAFF.